This note documents a single TCR beta chain sequence. A few counts support this clone. Which antigen it targets is not known. No much larger clone is present one base from it, and per-base qualities are unavailable. Whole blood was collected in K2EDTA tubes by collaborating institutions according to the institutions' own protocols. Collaborator samples were shipped for TCRbeta analysis as frozen whole blood, isolated PBMCs, or DNA extracted from either sample type. The immunoSEQ Assay, a bias-controlled multiplex PCR, was used to amplify TCRbeta CDR3 regions from genomic DNA. In the paper's pipeline: Nucleated cell counts per sample were estimated from amplification of reference gene primers within the assay. To quantify the absolute abundance of each unique TCRbeta CDR3 rearrangement, sequence reads were collapsed and filtered. For each sample, productive Simpson clonality was calculated as the square root of Simpson's diversity index across productive rearrangements. Not all clones reach the TCRdb copy of this immuneACCESS table, which keeps in-frame sequences only. Checked studies attribute under half of the gap to unresolved V genes and leave the rest unexplained. The V and J calls and clone size are taken from that table; D and trimming were inferred from the DNA. Across this sample there are around 71,000 clones, with more than 75% seen only once. In total, the top ten clones hold around 28% of the sample.

The sample belongs to a study of blood T cell repertoires in COVID-19 (dated by TCRdb to 2020 to 2021). Looking at the study overall: The collaborator samples originated in the United States, Italy and Spain and spanned the acute and convalescent phases of COVID-19. The material from the prospective study consisted of cDNA or gDNA derived from T cells, B-cell-depleted T cells, or PBMCs. The repertoires were released in a freely available public database intended as a resource for research on the immune response to SARS-CoV-2. Where available, HLA class I and class II types were taken from metadata supplied by the sample provider and were not determined by assay-based typing. Sample metadata almost always included a de-identified subject ID, COVID-19 status, age in years and sex. The samples were drawn from the first 160 participants of the ongoing ImmuneRACE study and from over a thousand subjects provided by 6 global collaborators. Subjects who had been exposed to COVID-19, were actively infected with it, or had recovered from it provided the deeply sampled blood TCRbeta repertoires that made up the dataset.

Study-level results and caveats: The quantity of clinical and demographic metadata differed by source and by participant and was supplied without curation.

Its CDR3 holds 13 amino acids, cysteine through phenylalanine. This entry keeps only the CDR3 DNA: 39 bases, framed from base 1. V is shortened by 0 bases, J by 4 bases, and the region joining them spans 4 bases. From the germline V gene, CDR1 is SGHNT and CDR2 is YENEEA. The material sequenced was peripheral blood. This sequence originates from a woman over 75 with active or convalescent COVID-19. The receptor chain draws on TRBV11-3 and TRBJ2-1; a confident D gene designation cannot be given. This receptor has the CDR3 CASSLDGYNEQFF. The sequenced DNA is TGTGCCAGCAGCTTAGACGGGTACAATGAGCAGTTCTTC.